This is a list of T cell receptor beta chains from one sample in a study of blood T cell repertoires in COVID-19. The protocol was immunoSEQ multiplex PCR, while the TCRdb copy is restricted to in-frame clones and leaves out a portion. The table has roughly 400,000 clones, 70% to 90% seen once. Sample: PBMCs or T cells enriched from blood (not recorded which). These TCRs come from a woman between 40 and 50 years old with acute COVID-19. CDR3s include the opening cysteine and the closing phenylalanine or tryptophan. D genes are given only for firm matches. Expanded clones get a size class; other rows say once, few or many, or leave the size out.

abundance,d_gene,j_gene,v_gene,CDR3nt,CDR3aa
-,-,TRBJ2-2,TRBV6-2/TRBV6-3,TGTGCCAGCAGCAACCGGGCAGGGAGGTTCGGGGAGCTGTTTTTT,CASSNRAGRFGELFF
-,TRBD1,TRBJ1-1,TRBV30,TGTGCCTGGAGCGGACAGGGGAGGACTGAAGCTTTCTTT,CAWSGQGRTEAFF
-,TRBD2,TRBJ2-7,TRBV6-1,TGTGCCAGCAGTGAAGTTGGGGGGGTGGCCTACGAGCAGTACTTC,CASSEVGGVAYEQYF
-,-,TRBJ2-1,TRBV27,TGTGCCAGCAGTTTATCCAGGTACAATGAGCAGTTCTTC,CASSLSRYNEQFF
-,-,TRBJ1-6,TRBV6-6,TGTGCCAGCAGCGATGGTACAGGGTTTGCACCCCTCCACTTT,CASSDGTGFAPLHF
-,-,TRBJ2-7,TRBV21-1,TGTGCCAGCAGCAAAGGCGGGCAGGGGGCGCGGGTCTACGAGCAGTACTTC,CASSKGGQGARVYEQYF
-,TRBD1,TRBJ1-6,TRBV6-1,TGTGCCAGCAGTGAAGCGTGGCAGGGGGCCTATAATTCACCCCTCCACTTT,CASSEAWQGAYNSPLHF
-,-,TRBJ1-1,TRBV18,TGTGCCAGCGCCCAGGGATATGAAGCTTTCTTT,CASAQGYEAFF
-,TRBD1,TRBJ1-1,TRBV7-9,TGTGCCAGCAGCTCCAGGACAGGGGGCGCTTGGATTGAAGCTTTCTTT,CASSSRTGGAWIEAFF
-,TRBD2,TRBJ2-3,TRBV9,TGTGCCAGCAGCGCTTCCGGGGGGGCAGGAGATACGCAGTATTTT,CASSASGGAGDTQYF
-,TRBD2,TRBJ2-7,TRBV10-2,TGCGCCAGCAGTGAGGTAGCGGGGGGGGCCTACGAGCAGTACTTC,CASSEVAGGAYEQYF
-,-,TRBJ1-2,TRBV6-1,TGTGCCAGCAGTGAACGACGGGCTTTGGGGGGTAGGGGCTACACCTTC,CASSERRALGGRGYTF
-,-,TRBJ1-1,TRBV18,TGTGCCAGCTCATCCTCCACTGAAGCTTTCTTT,CASSSSTEAFF
-,-,TRBJ1-3,TRBV3-1/TRBV3-2,TGTGCCAGCAGCCACTTCTCGGGCTCTGGAAACACCATATATTTT,CASSHFSGSGNTIYF
-,-,TRBJ1-2,TRBV24-1,TGTGCCACCAGTGATTCGCGGGGGAACTATGGCTACACCTTC,CATSDSRGNYGYTF
-,TRBD2,TRBJ2-1,TRBV2,TGTGCCAGCAGTGAATTGCTAGCGGACTACAATGAGCAGTTCTTC,CASSELLADYNEQFF
-,-,TRBJ2-3,TRBV10-2,TGCGCCAGCAGTGGAGTAGCGTTGCCTTATACGCAGTATTTT,CASSGVALPYTQYF
-,-,TRBJ1-2,TRBV7-9,TGTGCCAGCAGCTTAGCGGGAGTATACTATGGCTACACCTTC,CASSLAGVYYGYTF
-,TRBD1,TRBJ1-2,TRBV12-3/TRBV12-4,TGTGCCAGCACCCGACAGGGGAACTATGGCTACACCTTC,CASTRQGNYGYTF
-,-,TRBJ1-1,TRBV10-3,TGTGCCATCAGTGAGTCTAGGGAGGAAGCTTTCTTT,CAISESREEAFF
-,-,TRBJ1-2,TRBV19,TGTGCCAGTAATGCACTTCTAGGGGATGGCTACACCTTC,CASNALLGDGYTF
-,-,TRBJ2-1,TRBV9,TGTGCCAGCAGCCCCGAGGCAGGGCCATCTTCCTTTAGGTTCTTC,CASSPEAGPSSFRFF
-,-,TRBJ1-1,TRBV5-8,TGTGCCAGCAGCTTGGTCGGGGTTTACACTGAAGCTTTCTTT,CASSLVGVYTEAFF
-,TRBD2,TRBJ2-3,TRBV13,TGTGCCAGCAGCCTCGGGACTAGCGGGGGGACAGATACGCAGTATTTT,CASSLGTSGGTDTQYF
-,TRBD1,TRBJ1-1,TRBV7-6,TGTGCCAGCAGCCCGGTGACAGGGGATACTGAAGCTTTCTTT,CASSPVTGDTEAFF
-,-,TRBJ1-2,TRBV6-1,TGTGCCAGCAGTGCAGGACAGCTCCTAAGACCTAACTATGGCTACACCTTC,CASSAGQLLRPNYGYTF
-,-,TRBJ1-1,TRBV19,TGTGCCAGTAGTATTGGTGGGGTGGAGGGCACTGAAGCTTTCTTT,CASSIGGVEGTEAFF
few,TRBD2,TRBJ2-4,TRBV6-1,TGTGCCAGCAGTGATGGCGGGGGGTTAACCAAAAACATTCAGTACTTC,CASSDGGGLTKNIQYF
-,TRBD1,TRBJ1-4,TRBV5-1,TGCGCCAGCAGCTGGGGACAGGGGGAAAAACTGTTTTTT,CASSWGQGEKLFF
-,TRBD2,TRBJ2-3,TRBV5-1,TGCGCCAGCAGCTTGACTAGCGGGGGGGCCACGCAGTATTTT,CASSLTSGGATQYF
-,-,TRBJ1-5,TRBV24-1,TGTGCCACCAGTGAAGAGAGAGGAGGGACTTTCAATCAGCCCCAGCATTTT,CATSEERGGTFNQPQHF
once,TRBD1,TRBJ1-1,TRBV5-1,TGCGCCAGCAGCGCCGGGACAGGACTTCCCCTTGAAGCTTTCTTT,CASSAGTGLPLEAFF
-,-,TRBJ1-2,TRBV6-5,TGTGCCAGCAGTCTAGGACAGACTTATGGCTACACCTTC,CASSLGQTYGYTF
-,-,TRBJ2-7,TRBV5-1,TGCGCCAGCAGAGGGGGGGTGACCTCCAACTACGAGCAGTACTTC,CASRGGVTSNYEQYF
-,-,TRBJ1-4,TRBV18,TGTGCCAGCTCACCAGCCGGAAGCGCCGAGACAGTAGGAAAACTGTTTTTT,CASSPAGSAETVGKLFF
-,-,TRBJ1-1,TRBV30,TGTGCCTGCACGTGGGGCGCAGAAGAAGCTTTCTTT,CACTWGAEEAFF
-,-,TRBJ1-2,TRBV3-1/TRBV3-2,TGTGCCAGCAGACCGACACACCCTAATTATGGCTACACCTTC,CASRPTHPNYGYTF
-,TRBD2,TRBJ2-3,TRBV10-3,TGTGCCATCACCCAGACTAGCGGCACAGATACGCAGTATTTT,CAITQTSGTDTQYF
-,-,TRBJ1-2,TRBV21-1,TGTGCCAGCAGCAAAGAGGATCCGACAGGGGTAAGGTATGGCTACACCTTC,CASSKEDPTGVRYGYTF
-,-,TRBJ1-1,TRBV19,TGTGCCAGTAGTACGAATCCGGGGGACACTGAAGCTTTCTTT,CASSTNPGDTEAFF
-,-,TRBJ1-4,TRBV4-1,TGCGCCAGCAGCCCAATTGCAACTAATGAAAAACTGTTTTTT,CASSPIATNEKLFF
-,TRBD1,TRBJ1-1,TRBV28,TGTGCCAGCAGGCCGTTCGCGGGACAGGGGAGTACTGAAGCTTTCTTT,CASRPFAGQGSTEAFF
-,-,TRBJ2-7,TRBV5-4,TGTGCCAGCAGCTCGGTAGGGGAAGGGAACGAGCAGTACTTC,CASSSVGEGNEQYF
-,TRBD2,TRBJ2-7,TRBV3-1/TRBV3-2,TGTGCCAGCAGCCAAGGACTAGCGGATTATTACGAGCAGTACTTC,CASSQGLADYYEQYF
-,TRBD2,TRBJ2-5,TRBV5-1,TGCGCCAGCAGCCCTGAACAGACTAGCGGGGGAGAGACCCAGTACTTC,CASSPEQTSGGETQYF
-,TRBD1,TRBJ1-2,TRBV7-2,TGTGCCAGCAGCTTATATAGGGGGCGGGGCTACACCTTC,CASSLYRGRGYTF
-,TRBD1,TRBJ1-2,TRBV2,TGTGCCAGCAGCCCCTGGGACAGCTATGGCTACACCTTC,CASSPWDSYGYTF
-,TRBD1,TRBJ1-3,TRBV19,TGTGCCGGATCTGGTATTCGACAGGGGCAATACACCATATATTTT,CAGSGIRQGQYTIYF
-,TRBD2,TRBJ2-3,TRBV6-6,TGTGCCAGCAGTCGGACTAGCAGTTCAGATACGCAGTATTTT,CASSRTSSSDTQYF
-,TRBD1,TRBJ1-2,TRBV5-5,TGTGCCAGCAGCTTCGTGTCAGGGGGATATGGCTACACCTTC,CASSFVSGGYGYTF
-,-,TRBJ1-3,TRBV30,TGTGCCTGGAGTCAGTATTGGAGCTCTGGAAACACCATATATTTT,CAWSQYWSSGNTIYF
-,-,TRBJ1-2,TRBV11-3,TGTGCCAGCAGCTTAGCGCGCGCAGGCCCGCTGGACTATGGCTACACCTTC,CASSLARAGPLDYGYTF
-,TRBD2,TRBJ2-2,TRBV7-8,TGTGCCAGCAGCTTAGGCGGGGGTGGTAGCGGGGAGCTGTTTTTT,CASSLGGGGSGELFF